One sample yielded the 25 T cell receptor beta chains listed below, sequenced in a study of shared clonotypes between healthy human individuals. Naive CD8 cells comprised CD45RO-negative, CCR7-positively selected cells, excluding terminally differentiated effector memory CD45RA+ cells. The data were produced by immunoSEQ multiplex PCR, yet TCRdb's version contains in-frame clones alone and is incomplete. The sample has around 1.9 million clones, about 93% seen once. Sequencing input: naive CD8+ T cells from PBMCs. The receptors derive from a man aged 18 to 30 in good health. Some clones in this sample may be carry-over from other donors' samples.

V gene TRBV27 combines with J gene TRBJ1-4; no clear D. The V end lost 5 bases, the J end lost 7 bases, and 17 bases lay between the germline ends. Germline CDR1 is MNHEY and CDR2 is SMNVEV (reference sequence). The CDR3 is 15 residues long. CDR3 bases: TGTGCCAGCAGTAACCGGGAGAGTTCTTCTGAAAAACTGTTTTTT. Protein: CASSNRESSSEKLFF.

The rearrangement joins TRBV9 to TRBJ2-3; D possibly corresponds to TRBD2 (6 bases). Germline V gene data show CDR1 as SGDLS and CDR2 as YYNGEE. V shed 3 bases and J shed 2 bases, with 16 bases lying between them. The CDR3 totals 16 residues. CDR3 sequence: CASSEGLASVTDTQYF. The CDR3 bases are TGTGCCAGCAGCGAGGGGCTAGCGTCAGTCACAGATACGCAGTATTTT.

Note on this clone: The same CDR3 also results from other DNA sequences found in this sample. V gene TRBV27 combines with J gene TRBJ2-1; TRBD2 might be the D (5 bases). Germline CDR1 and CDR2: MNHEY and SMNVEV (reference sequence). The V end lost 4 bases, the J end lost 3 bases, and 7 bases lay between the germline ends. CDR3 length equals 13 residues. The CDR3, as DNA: TGTGCCAGCAGTTCACTAGGCTACAATGAGCAGTTCTTC. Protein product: CASSSLGYNEQFF.

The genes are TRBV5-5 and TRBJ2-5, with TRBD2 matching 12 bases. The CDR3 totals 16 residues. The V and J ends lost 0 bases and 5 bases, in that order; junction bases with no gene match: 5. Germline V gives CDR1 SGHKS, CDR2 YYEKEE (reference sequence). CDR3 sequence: CASSLALAGGLETQYF. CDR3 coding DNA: TGTGCCAGCAGCTTGGCCCTAGCGGGAGGGCTGGAGACCCAGTACTTC.

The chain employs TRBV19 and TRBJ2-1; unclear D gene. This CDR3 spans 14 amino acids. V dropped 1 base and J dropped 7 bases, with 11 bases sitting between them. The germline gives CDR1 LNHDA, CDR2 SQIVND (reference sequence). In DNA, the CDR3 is TGTGCCAGTAGTATAGGTATACTACTAAATGAGCAGTTCTTC. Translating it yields CASSIGILLNEQFF.

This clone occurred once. CDR3: CASSGIPYNEQFF. As DNA, the CDR3 is TGTGCCAGCAGTGGAATTCCCTACAATGAGCAGTTCTTC. V and J are TRBV2 and TRBJ2-1, with D hard to call. Trimming removed 4 bases from V and 2 bases from J, with 6 bases in between. Germline CDR1 is SNHLY and CDR2 is FYNNEI. This CDR3 is 13 amino acids long.

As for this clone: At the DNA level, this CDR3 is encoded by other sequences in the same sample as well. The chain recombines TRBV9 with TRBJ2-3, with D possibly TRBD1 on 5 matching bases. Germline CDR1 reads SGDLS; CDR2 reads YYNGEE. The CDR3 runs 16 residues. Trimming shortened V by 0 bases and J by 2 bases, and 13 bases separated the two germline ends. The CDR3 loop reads CASSVGGAPLTDTQYF. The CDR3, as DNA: TGTGCCAGCAGCGTAGGTGGGGCACCTCTCACAGATACGCAGTATTTT.

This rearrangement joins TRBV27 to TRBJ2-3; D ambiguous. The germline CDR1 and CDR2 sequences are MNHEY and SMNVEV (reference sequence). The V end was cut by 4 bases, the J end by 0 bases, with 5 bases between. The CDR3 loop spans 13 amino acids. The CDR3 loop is CASSYDSTDTQYF. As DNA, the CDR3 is TGTGCCAGCAGTTACGACAGCACAGATACGCAGTATTTT.

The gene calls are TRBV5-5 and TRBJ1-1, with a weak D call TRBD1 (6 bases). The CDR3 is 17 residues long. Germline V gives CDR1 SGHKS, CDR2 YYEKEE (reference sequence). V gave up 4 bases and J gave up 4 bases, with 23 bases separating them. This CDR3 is CASSRTRQGRRGTEAFF. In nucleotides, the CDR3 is TGTGCCAGCAGCCGGACGAGGCAGGGGCGCCGGGGCACTGAAGCTTTCTTT.

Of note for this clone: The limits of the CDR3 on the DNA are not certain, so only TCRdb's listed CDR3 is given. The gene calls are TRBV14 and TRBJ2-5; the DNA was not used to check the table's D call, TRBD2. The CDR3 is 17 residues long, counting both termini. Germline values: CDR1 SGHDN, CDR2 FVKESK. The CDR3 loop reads CASSQFGNGRGQETQYF.

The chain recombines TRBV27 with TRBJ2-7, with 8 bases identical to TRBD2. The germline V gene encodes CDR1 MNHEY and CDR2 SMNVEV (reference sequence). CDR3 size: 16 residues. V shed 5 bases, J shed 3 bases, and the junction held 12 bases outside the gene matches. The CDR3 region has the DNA TGTGCCAGCAGTCCATCCGGGGGGGCTATTTTCTACGAGCAGTACTTC. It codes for CASSPSGGAIFYEQYF.

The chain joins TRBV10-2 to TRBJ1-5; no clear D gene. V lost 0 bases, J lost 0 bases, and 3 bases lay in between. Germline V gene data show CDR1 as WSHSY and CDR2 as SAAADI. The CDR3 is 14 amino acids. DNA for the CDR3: TGCGCCAGCAGTGAGTCTGGTAGCAATCAGCCCCAGCATTTT. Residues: CASSESGSNQPQHF.

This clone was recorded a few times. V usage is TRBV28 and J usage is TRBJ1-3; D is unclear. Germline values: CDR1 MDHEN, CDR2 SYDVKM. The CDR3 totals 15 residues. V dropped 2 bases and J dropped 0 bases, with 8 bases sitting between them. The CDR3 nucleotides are TGTGCCAGCAGTTTAGGGTCCACCTCTGGAAACACCATATATTTT. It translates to CASSLGSTSGNTIYF.

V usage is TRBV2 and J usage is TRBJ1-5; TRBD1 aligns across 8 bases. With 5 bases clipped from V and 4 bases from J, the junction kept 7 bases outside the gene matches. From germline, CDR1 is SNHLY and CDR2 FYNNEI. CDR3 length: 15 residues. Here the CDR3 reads CASSPKDRGNQPQHF. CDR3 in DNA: TGTGCCAGCAGTCCTAAAGACAGGGGTAATCAGCCCCAGCATTTT.

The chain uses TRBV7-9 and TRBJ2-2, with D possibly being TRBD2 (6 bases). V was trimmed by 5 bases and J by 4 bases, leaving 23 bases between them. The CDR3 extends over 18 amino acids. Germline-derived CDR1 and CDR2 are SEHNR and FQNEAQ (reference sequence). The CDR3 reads CASSTLEEEGRTTGELFF. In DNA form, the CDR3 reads TGTGCCAGCAGCACCCTGGAGGAGGAGGGACGAACCACCGGGGAGCTGTTTTTT.

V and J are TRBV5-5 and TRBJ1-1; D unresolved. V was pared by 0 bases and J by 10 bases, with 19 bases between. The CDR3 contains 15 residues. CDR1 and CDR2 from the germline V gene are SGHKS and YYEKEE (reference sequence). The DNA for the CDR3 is TGTGCCAGCAGCTTGGACAGACCATGGGGAGGTGGAGCTTTCTTT. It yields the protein CASSLDRPWGGGAFF. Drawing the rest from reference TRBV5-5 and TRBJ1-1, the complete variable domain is DAGVTQSPTHLIKTRGQQVTLRCSPISGHKSVSWYQQVLGQGPQFIFQYYEKEERGRGNFPDRFSARQFPNYSSELNVNALLLGDSALYLCASSLDRPWGGGAFFGQGTRLTVV.

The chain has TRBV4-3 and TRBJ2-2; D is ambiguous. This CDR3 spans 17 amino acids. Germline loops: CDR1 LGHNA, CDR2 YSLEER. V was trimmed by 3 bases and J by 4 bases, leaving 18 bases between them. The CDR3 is CASSQSSSPVSTGELFF. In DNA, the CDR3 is TGCGCCAGCAGCCAGTCCTCCAGCCCCGTTAGCACCGGGGAGCTGTTTTTT.

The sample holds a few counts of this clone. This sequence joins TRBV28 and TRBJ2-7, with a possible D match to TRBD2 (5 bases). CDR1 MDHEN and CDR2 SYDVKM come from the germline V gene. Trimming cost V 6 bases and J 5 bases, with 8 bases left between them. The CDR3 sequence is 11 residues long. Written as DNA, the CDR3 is TGTGCCAGCAGGCTAGCAGACGAGCAGTACTTC. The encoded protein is CASRLADEQYF.

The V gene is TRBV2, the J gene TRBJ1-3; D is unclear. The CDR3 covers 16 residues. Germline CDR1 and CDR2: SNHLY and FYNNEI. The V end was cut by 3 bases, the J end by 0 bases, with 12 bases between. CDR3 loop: CASSDYMVFSGNTIYF. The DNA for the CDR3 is TGTGCCAGCAGTGATTATATGGTCTTCTCTGGAAACACCATATATTTT.

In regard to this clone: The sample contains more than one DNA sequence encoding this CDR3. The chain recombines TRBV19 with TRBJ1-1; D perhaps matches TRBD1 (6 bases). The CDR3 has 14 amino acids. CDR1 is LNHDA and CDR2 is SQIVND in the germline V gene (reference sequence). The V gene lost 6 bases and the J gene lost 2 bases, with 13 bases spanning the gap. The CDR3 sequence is CASRQGEGNTEAFF. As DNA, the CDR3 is TGTGCCAGTAGACAGGGCGAGGGTAACACTGAAGCTTTCTTT.

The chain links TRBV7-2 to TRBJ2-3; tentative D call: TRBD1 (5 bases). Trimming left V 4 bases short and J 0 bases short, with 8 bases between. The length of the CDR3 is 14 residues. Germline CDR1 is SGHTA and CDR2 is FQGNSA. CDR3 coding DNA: TGTGCCAGCAGCTGGACAACTAGCACAGATACGCAGTATTTT. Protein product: CASSWTTSTDTQYF.

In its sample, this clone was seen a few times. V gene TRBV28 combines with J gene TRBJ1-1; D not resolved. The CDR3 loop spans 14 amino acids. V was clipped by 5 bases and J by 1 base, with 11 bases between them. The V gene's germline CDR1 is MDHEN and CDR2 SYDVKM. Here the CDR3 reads CASSLIPANTEAFF. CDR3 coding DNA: TGTGCCAGCAGTCTCATTCCAGCGAACACTGAAGCTTTCTTT.

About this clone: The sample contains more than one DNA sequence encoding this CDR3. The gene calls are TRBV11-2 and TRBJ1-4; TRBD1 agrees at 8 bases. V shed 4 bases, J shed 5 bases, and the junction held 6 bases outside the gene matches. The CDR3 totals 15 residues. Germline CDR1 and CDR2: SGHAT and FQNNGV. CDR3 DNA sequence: TGTGCCAGCAGCTCGAGGACAGGGCTGAATGAAAAACTGTTTTTT. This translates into CASSSRTGLNEKLFF.

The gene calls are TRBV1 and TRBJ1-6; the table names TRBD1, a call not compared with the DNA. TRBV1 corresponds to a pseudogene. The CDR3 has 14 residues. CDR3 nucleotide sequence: TGCACCAGCAGCCTAACCAGGCCGCCAGATCCCCTCCACTTT. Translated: CTSSLTRPPDPLHF.

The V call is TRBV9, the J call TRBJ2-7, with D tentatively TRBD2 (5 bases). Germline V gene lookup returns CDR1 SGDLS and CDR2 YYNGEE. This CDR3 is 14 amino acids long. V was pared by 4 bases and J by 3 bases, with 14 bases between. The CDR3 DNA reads TGTGCCAGCAGCTCCCGGACTGGTGACTACGAGCAGTACTTC. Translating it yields CASSSRTGDYEQYF.